This TCR beta chain was found in a study of shared clonotypes between healthy human individuals. Study-level points and caveats: Sample collection involved blood only; tissue repertoires are likely different. Naive subsets generally exceeded memory subsets in estimated richness.

The assay was immunoSEQ multiplex PCR, and TCRdb's table has in-frame clones only and misses some. The sample records over a million clones, approximately 70% being singletons. Remarks on this clone: As yet, its antigen is unknown.

Germline CDR1 and CDR2: LNHNV and YYDKDF (reference sequence). This CDR3 comprises 14 residues. Trimming cost V 7 bases and J 6 bases, with 18 bases left between them. Splitting the CD4+ cells yielded a CD45RA+ naive subset and a CD45RA-negative memory subset. This receptor was taken from a man aged 18 to 35 in good health. The sequenced sample was memory CD4+ T cells sorted from blood. Specified subset: CD45RA-negative fraction. The chain links TRBV15 to TRBJ1-2, with unresolved D. DNA of the CDR3: TGTGCCACCACCCTGGACGGCGAAATAAATGGCTACACCTTC. This sequence encodes CATTLDGEINGYTF.